A selection of T cell receptor beta chains follows, all from one sample in a study of cytomegalovirus exposure and HLA in healthy donors. Sequenced by immunoSEQ multiplex PCR; TCRdb stores in-frame clones only, minus some. Of 95,000 to 150,000 clones listed, less than 20% are singletons. Sequenced: PBMCs. These receptors were obtained from a woman in her late teens or twenties in good health and CMV-seronegative. The CDR3 runs from the conserved cysteine through the conserved F or W. D genes are given only for firm matches. Size is stated for part of the rows, as once, few or many counts, or as a class when the clone is expanded.

V,size,D,J,CDR3,DNA
TRBV28,NA,TRBD1,TRBJ1-5,CASSPDRGGIQPQHF,TGTGCCAGCAGTCCGGACAGGGGGGGAATTCAGCCCCAGCATTTT
TRBV19,NA,TRBD1,TRBJ1-1,CASYLQGATEAFF,TGTGCCAGTTATTTGCAGGGGGCAACTGAAGCTTTCTTT
TRBV18,few,TRBD1,TRBJ1-4,CASGTDREKLFF,TGTGCCAGCGGGACAGATAGGGAAAAACTGTTTTTT
TRBV25-1,NA,NA,TRBJ2-5,CASSESQNIRETQYF,TGTGCCAGCAGTGAATCTCAGAATATCAGGGAGACCCAGTACTTC
TRBV28,few,NA,TRBJ1-1,CASSLPQGRGEAFF,TGTGCCAGCAGTTTACCTCAGGGGAGAGGTGAAGCTTTCTTT
TRBV6-1,few,TRBD1,TRBJ2-3,CATTPPGGRTDTQYF,TGTGCCACAACGCCCCCAGGGGGCAGGACAGATACGCAGTATTTT
TRBV7-8,few,TRBD1,TRBJ2-7,CASSLVTGGYEQYF,TGTGCCAGCAGCTTAGTGACAGGGGGCTACGAGCAGTACTTC
TRBV2,few,NA,TRBJ1-5,CASSEWRGGRTPQHF,TGTGCCAGCAGTGAATGGCGGGGGGGTCGCACGCCCCAGCATTTT
TRBV6-5,once,NA,TRBJ1-6,CASSYGGGPGGSPLHF,TGTGCCAGCAGTTACGGTGGCGGGCCTGGAGGTTCACCCCTCCACTTT
TRBV4-1,NA,NA,TRBJ1-1,CASSQRTGYPEAFF,TGCGCCAGCAGCCAACGTACAGGCTACCCTGAAGCTTTCTTT
TRBV6-5,NA,TRBD1,TRBJ1-3,CASNPRDRPNTIYF,TGTGCCAGCAACCCTCGGGACAGGCCGAACACCATATATTTT
TRBV6-5,NA,NA,TRBJ2-7,CASRSAGGWLDEQYF,TGTGCCAGCAGATCGGCCGGGGGTTGGCTCGACGAGCAGTACTTC
TRBV14,NA,NA,TRBJ1-1,CASSQVGGWSEAFF,TGTGCCAGCAGCCAAGTGGGGGGGTGGAGTGAAGCTTTCTTT
TRBV5-4,NA,NA,TRBJ2-5,CASSPPGGGSETQYF,TGTGCCAGCAGCCCCCCGGGTGGGGGCTCAGAGACCCAGTACTTC
TRBV28,NA,NA,TRBJ1-6,CASSLQPGAYNSPLHF,TGTGCCAGCAGCCTACAACCCGGGGCCTATAATTCACCCCTCCACTTT
TRBV2,NA,NA,TRBJ1-1,CASSAVGNPGYTEAFF,TGTGCCAGCAGTGCGGTCGGGAACCCAGGCTACACTGAAGCTTTCTTT
TRBV25-1,NA,NA,TRBJ2-7,CASSAGTPIDEQYF,TGTGCCAGCAGTGCCGGGACTCCGATCGACGAGCAGTACTTC